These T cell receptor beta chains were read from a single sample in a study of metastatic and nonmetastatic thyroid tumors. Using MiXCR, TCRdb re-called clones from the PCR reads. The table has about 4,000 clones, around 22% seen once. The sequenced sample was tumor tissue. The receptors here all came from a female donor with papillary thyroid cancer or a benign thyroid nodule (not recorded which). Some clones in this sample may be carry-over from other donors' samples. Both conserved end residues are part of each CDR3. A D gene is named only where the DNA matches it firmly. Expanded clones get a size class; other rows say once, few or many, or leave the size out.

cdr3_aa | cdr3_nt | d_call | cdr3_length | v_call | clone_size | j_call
CASSLSPQGYEQYF | TGTGCCAGCAGTCTCAGCCCACAGGGTTACGAGCAGTACTTC | NA | 14 | TRBV6-1 | NA | TRBJ2-7
CASSIPFASGRDEQYF | TGTGCCAGTAGCATTCCATTTGCTAGCGGGAGAGACGAGCAGTACTTC | TRBD2 | 16 | TRBV19 | NA | TRBJ2-7
CASSLGERSNNEQFF | TGCGCCAGCAGCTTGGGAGAGCGGAGCAACAATGAGCAGTTCTTC | NA | 15 | TRBV5-1 | medium-sized | TRBJ2-1
CASSGDGISYEQYF | TGTGCCAGCAGCGGGGACGGGATCTCCTACGAGCAGTACTTC | NA | 14 | TRBV9 | NA | TRBJ2-7
CASAGANTEAFF | TGTGCCAGCGCTGGGGCGAACACTGAAGCTTTCTTT | NA | 12 | TRBV2 | few | TRBJ1-1
CASSRDPITDTQYF | TGTGCCAGCAGCCGGGACCCGATCACAGATACGCAGTATTTT | NA | 14 | TRBV7-3 | many | TRBJ2-3
CASSLEGTSHKKLFF | TGTGCCAGCAGCTTGGAGGGGACTTCTCATAAAAAACTGTTTTTT | NA | 15 | TRBV5-4 | medium-sized | TRBJ1-4
CSARSQGVAGKIYEQYF | TGCAGTGCTAGATCACAAGGGGTAGCGGGAAAAATCTACGAGCAGTACTTC | TRBD2 | 17 | TRBV20-1 | NA | TRBJ2-7
CASRISSYNSPLHF | TGTGCCAGCAGAATCAGCTCCTATAATTCACCCCTCCACTTT | NA | 14 | TRBV6-1 | large | TRBJ1-6
CASSSWQSVSGANVLTF | TGTGCCAGCAGTTCGTGGCAATCGGTCTCTGGGGCCAACGTCCTGACTTTC | NA | 17 | TRBV28 | NA | TRBJ2-6
CASSLGQGEGGYTF | TGTGCCAGCAGCTTAGGCCAGGGGGAGGGTGGCTACACCTTC | TRBD1 | 14 | TRBV7-3 | medium-sized | TRBJ1-2
CASSSGQVFVNEQFF | TGTGCCAGCAGTTCAGGGCAGGTTTTCGTAAATGAGCAGTTCTTC | NA | 15 | TRBV27 | few | TRBJ2-1
CASSPRPRERGNTIYF | TGTGCCAGCTCACCACGACCGCGGGAGCGTGGAAACACCATATATTTT | NA | 16 | TRBV18 | many | TRBJ1-3
CSAEGGLAGNTGELLF | TGCAGTGCTGAGGGGGGACTAGCGGGTAACACCGGGGAGCTGCTTTTT | TRBD2 | 16 | TRBV20-1 | NA | TRBJ2-2
CASSLGLAGGAGELFF | TGCGCCAGCAGCCTAGGACTAGCGGGAGGGGCCGGGGAGCTGTTTTTT | TRBD2 | 16 | TRBV5-1 | NA | TRBJ2-2
CASRWTGWSEAFF | TGTGCCAGCAGGTGGACAGGGTGGTCTGAAGCTTTCTTT | TRBD1 | 13 | TRBV28 | NA | TRBJ1-1
CASSFGFTGGPIDTQYF | TGTGCCAGCAGTTTCGGGTTTACGGGAGGGCCGATAGATACGCAGTATTTT | TRBD2 | 17 | TRBV27 | large | TRBJ2-3
CASRMWGSEATEAFF | TGTGCCAGCAGGATGTGGGGGAGCGAGGCCACTGAAGCTTTCTTT | NA | 15 | TRBV28 | NA | TRBJ1-1
CASSGGVSSYEQYF | TGTGCCAGCAGCGGGGGGGTGAGCTCCTACGAGCAGTACTTC | NA | 14 | TRBV9 | NA | TRBJ2-7
CASSVSTDTQYF | TGTGCCAGCAGTGTTTCCACAGATACGCAGTATTTT | NA | 12 | TRBV6-1 | large | TRBJ2-3
CASSTRVSNQPQHF | TGTGCCAGCAGTACAAGGGTTAGCAATCAGCCCCAGCATTTT | NA | 14 | TRBV12-3/TRBV12-4 | NA | TRBJ1-5
CATSDPAGDLNQPQHF | TGTGCCACCAGTGACCCAGCCGGGGATCTGAATCAGCCCCAGCATTTT | NA | 16 | TRBV24-1 | few | TRBJ1-5
CASSSLAGNTEAFF | TGTGCCAGCAGCTCACTCGCGGGTAACACTGAAGCTTTCTTT | NA | 14 | TRBV7-2 | once | TRBJ1-1
CASTSGANVLTF | TGTGCCAGCACTTCTGGGGCCAACGTCCTGACTTTC | NA | 12 | TRBV25-1 | medium-sized | TRBJ2-6
CASSLLAGSSYEQYF | TGTGCCAGCAGTCTCCTAGCGGGGAGCTCCTACGAGCAGTACTTC | TRBD2 | 15 | TRBV2 | few | TRBJ2-7
CASSLPGGEQYF | TGCGCCAGCAGCCTACCGGGAGGCGAGCAGTACTTC | TRBD2 | 12 | TRBV10-1 | large | TRBJ2-7
CASSRQGQNTGELFF | TGCGCCAGCAGCCGCCAGGGACAGAACACCGGGGAGCTGTTTTTT | NA | 15 | TRBV4-1 | medium-sized | TRBJ2-2
CASSTNRAHTGELFF | TGTGCCAGCAGTACCAACAGGGCCCACACCGGGGAGCTGTTTTTT | NA | 15 | TRBV6-2/TRBV6-3 | NA | TRBJ2-2
CASSDDSTNTGELFF | TGCGCCAGCAGCGATGACAGTACGAACACCGGGGAGCTGTTTTTT | NA | 15 | TRBV4-1 | many | TRBJ2-2
CASNPDTQYF | TGTGCCAGCAACCCAGATACGCAGTATTTT | NA | 10 | TRBV6-8 | NA | TRBJ2-3
CASRRVYDTGELFF | TGTGCCAGCAGGCGGGTATATGACACCGGGGAGCTGTTTTTT | NA | 14 | TRBV6-1 | many | TRBJ2-2
CASSLVGPIRGYTF | TGTGCCAGCAGCTTGGTAGGGCCCATCCGTGGCTACACCTTC | NA | 14 | TRBV6-1 | NA | TRBJ1-2
CASSLYRDRLTDTQYF | TGTGCCAGCAGTTTATATCGGGACAGACTCACAGATACGCAGTATTTT | TRBD1 | 16 | TRBV28 | few | TRBJ2-3
CASSFSRGRTDTQYF | TGTGCCAGCAGCTTCTCCAGGGGACGCACAGATACGCAGTATTTT | NA | 15 | TRBV11-2 | NA | TRBJ2-3
CASRPGGFTGELFF | TGTGCCAGCAGACCAGGGGGATTCACCGGGGAGCTGTTTTTT | TRBD1 | 14 | TRBV12-3/TRBV12-4 | many | TRBJ2-2
CASSVSSSGTGELFF | TGTGCCAGCAGCGTAAGTTCATCCGGTACCGGGGAGCTGTTTTTT | NA | 15 | TRBV9 | NA | TRBJ2-2
CASSPVAGYNEQFF | TGTGCCAGCAGCCCAGTAGCGGGCTACAATGAGCAGTTTTTC | TRBD2 | 14 | TRBV7-3 | NA | TRBJ2-1
CASSESGLYGYTF | TGCGCCAGCAGTGAGTCTGGGCTCTATGGCTACACCTTC | NA | 13 | TRBV10-2 | large | TRBJ1-2
CASRTVDGSPLHF | TGTGCCAGTAGAACAGTGGACGGTTCACCCCTCCACTTT | NA | 13 | TRBV19 | few | TRBJ1-6